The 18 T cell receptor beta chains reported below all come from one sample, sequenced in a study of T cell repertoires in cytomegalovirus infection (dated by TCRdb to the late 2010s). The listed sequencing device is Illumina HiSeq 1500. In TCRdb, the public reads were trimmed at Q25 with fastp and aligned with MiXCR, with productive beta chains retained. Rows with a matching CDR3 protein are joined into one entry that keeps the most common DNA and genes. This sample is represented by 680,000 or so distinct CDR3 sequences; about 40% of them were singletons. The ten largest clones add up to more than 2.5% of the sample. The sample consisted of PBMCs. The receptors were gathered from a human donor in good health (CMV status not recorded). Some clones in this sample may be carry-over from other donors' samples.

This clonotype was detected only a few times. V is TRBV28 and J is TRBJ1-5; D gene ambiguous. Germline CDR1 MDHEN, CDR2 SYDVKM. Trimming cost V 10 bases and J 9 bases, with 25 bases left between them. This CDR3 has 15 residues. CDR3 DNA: TGTGCCACCAACCCCGGAGGGTTAGGTCATCCGCCCCAGCATTTT. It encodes CATNPGGLGHPPQHF.

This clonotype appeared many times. CDR3 region: CASSLTPGGRRIDGYTF. The CDR3 DNA is TGTGCCAGCAGCTTAACCCCAGGGGGCAGGAGGATCGATGGCTACACCTTC. This chain uses TRBV7-8 with TRBJ1-2, with 8 bases aligning to TRBD1. CDR1 SGHVS and CDR2 FQNEAQ come from the germline V gene. This CDR3 comprises 17 residues. With 2 bases clipped from V and 6 bases from J, the junction kept 14 bases outside the gene matches. The variable domain in full, with the rest retrieved from reference TRBV7-8 and TRBJ1-2, is GAGVSQSPRYKVAKRGQDVALRCDPISGHVSLFWYQQALGQGPEFLTYFQNEAQLDKSGLPSDRFFAERPEGSVSTLKIQRTQQEDSAVYLCASSLTPGGRRIDGYTFGSGTRLTVV.

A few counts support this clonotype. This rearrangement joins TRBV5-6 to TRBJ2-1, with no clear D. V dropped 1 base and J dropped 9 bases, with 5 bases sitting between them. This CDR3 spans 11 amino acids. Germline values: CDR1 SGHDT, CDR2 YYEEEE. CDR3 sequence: CASSLWPEQFF. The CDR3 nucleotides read TGTGCCAGCAGCTTGTGGCCTGAGCAGTTCTTC.

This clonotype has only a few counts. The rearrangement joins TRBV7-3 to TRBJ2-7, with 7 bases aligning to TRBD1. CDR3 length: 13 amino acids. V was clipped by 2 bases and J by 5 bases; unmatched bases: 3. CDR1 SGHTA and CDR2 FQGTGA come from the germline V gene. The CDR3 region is CASSLQGGDEQYF. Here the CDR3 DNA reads TGTGCCAGCAGCTTACAAGGGGGCGACGAGCAGTACTTC.

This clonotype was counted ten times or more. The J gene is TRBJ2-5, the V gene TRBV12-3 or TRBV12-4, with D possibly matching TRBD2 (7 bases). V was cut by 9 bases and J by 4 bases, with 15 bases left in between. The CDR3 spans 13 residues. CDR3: CASDLGGRETQYF. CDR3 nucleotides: TGTGCCAGTGACCTGGGGGGGCGAGAGACCCAGTACTTC.

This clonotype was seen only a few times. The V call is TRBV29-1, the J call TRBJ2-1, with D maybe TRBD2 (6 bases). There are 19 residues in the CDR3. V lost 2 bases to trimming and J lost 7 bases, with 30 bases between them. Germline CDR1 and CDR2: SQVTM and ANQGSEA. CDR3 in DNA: TGCAGCGTTGAAAGGGGTTTTCGTGTAGCGGCCACCTCCGGGAATGAGCAGTTCTTC. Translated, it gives CSVERGFRVAATSGNEQFF.

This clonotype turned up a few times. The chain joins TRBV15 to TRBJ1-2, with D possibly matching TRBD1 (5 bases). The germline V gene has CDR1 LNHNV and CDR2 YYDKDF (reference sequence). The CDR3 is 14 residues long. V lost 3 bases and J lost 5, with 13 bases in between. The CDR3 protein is CATSSLRERYGYTF. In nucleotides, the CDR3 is TGTGCCACCAGCAGTCTCAGGGAGCGGTATGGCTACACCTTC.

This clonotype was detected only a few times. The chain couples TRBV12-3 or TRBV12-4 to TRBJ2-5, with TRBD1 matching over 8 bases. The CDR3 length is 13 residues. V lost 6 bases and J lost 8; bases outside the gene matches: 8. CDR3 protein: CASRPRTGSTQYF. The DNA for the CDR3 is TGTGCCAGCAGACCTAGGACAGGGAGCACCCAGTACTTC.

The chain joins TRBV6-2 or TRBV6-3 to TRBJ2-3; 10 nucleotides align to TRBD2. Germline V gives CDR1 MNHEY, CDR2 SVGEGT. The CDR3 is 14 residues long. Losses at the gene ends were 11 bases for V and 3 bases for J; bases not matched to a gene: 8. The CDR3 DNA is TGTGCCCGCCAGCGGGAGGGGAGTACAGATACGCAGTATTTT. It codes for CARQREGSTDTQYF.

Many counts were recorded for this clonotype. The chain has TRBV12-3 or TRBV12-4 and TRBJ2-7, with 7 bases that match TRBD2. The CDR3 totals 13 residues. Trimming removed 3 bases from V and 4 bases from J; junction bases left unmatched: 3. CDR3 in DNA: TGTGCCAGCAGTTTCGGGGGGAGGTACGAGCAGTACTTC. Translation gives CASSFGGRYEQYF.

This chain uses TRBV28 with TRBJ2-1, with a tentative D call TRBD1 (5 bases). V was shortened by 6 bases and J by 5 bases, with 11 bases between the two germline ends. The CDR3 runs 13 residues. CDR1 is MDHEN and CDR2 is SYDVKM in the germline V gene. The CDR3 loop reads CASRIYRNNEQFF. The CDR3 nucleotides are TGTGCCAGCAGAATATACAGGAACAATGAGCAGTTCTTC.

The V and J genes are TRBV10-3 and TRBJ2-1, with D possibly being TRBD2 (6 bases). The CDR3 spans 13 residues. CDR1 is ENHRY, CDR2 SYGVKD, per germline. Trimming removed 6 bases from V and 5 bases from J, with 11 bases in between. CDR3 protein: CAIRGDLNNEQFF. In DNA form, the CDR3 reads TGTGCCATCAGGGGGGACTTAAACAATGAGCAGTTCTTC.

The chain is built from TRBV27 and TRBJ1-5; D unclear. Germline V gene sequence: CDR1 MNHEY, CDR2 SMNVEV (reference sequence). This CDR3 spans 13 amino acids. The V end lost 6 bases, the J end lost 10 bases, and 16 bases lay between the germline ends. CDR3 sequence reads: CASSTRTNRPQHF. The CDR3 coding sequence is TGTGCCAGCAGCACAAGGACCAATCGTCCCCAGCATTTT.

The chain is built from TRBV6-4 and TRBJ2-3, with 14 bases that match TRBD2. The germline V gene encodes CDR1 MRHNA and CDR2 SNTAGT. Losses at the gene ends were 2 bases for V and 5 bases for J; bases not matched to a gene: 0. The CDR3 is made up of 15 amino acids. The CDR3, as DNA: TGTGCCAGCAGTGACGGGACTAGCGGGGGAGATACGCAGTATTTT. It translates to CASSDGTSGGDTQYF.

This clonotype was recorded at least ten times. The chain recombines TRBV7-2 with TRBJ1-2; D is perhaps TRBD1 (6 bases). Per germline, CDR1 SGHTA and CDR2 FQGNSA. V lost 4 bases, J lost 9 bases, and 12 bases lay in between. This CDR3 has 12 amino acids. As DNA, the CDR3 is TGTGCCAGCAGCTCTACAGGGAGTCGCTACACCTTC. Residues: CASSSTGSRYTF. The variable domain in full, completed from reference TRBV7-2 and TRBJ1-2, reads GAGVSQSPSNKVTEKGKDVELRCDPISGHTALYWYRQSLGQGLEFLIYFQGNSAPDKSGLPSDRFSAERTGGSVSTLTIQRTQQEDSAVYLCASSSTGSRYTFGSGTRLTVV.

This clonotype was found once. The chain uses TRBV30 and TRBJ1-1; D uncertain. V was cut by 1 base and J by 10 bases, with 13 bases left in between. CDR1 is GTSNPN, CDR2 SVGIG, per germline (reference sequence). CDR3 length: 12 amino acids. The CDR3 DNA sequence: TGTGCCTGGAGTGGGCGTCCCCCAGGAGCTTTCTTT. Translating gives CAWSGRPPGAFF.

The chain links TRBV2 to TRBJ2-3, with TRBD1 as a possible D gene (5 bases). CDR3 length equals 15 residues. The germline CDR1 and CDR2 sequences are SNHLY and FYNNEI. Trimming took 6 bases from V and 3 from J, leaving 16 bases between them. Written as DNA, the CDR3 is TGTGCCAGCAGCGTTCAGGGTAGTGAGACAGATACGCAGTATTTT. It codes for CASSVQGSETDTQYF.

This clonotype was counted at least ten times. CDR3 nucleotides: TGTGCCAGCAGCTTAGTTCAGGGGACCACTGAAGCTTTCTTT. Its protein is CASSLVQGTTEAFF. J is TRBJ1-1 and V is TRBV7-9; tentatively, D is TRBD1 (6 bases). Germline V CDR1 and CDR2: SEHNR, FQNEAQ (reference sequence). V shed 1 base and J shed 4 bases, with 10 bases lying between them. This CDR3 contains 14 residues.